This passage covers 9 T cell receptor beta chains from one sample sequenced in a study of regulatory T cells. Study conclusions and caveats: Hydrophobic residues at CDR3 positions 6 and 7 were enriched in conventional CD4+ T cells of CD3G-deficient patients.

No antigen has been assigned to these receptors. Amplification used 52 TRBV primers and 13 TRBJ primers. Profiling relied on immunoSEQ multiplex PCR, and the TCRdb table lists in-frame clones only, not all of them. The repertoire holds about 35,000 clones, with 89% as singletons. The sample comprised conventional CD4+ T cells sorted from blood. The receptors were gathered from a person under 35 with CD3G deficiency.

The CDR3 sequence is CASSFAGTGRSPLHF. The CDR3 DNA follows: TGTGCCAGCAGCTTCGCCGGGACAGGAAGATCACCCCTCCACTTT. The chain employs TRBV7-8 and TRBJ1-6; 8 positions agree with TRBD1. V lost 3 bases, J lost 10 bases, and 8 bases stayed unmatched. The CDR3 contains 15 residues. CDR1 and CDR2 (germline): SGHVS, FQNEAQ.

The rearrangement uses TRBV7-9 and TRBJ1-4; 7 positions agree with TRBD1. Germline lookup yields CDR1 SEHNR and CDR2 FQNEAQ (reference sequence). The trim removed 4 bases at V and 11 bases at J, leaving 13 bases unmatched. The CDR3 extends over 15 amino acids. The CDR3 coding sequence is TGTGCCAGCAGCTCCGGGGGGGACAGCCGCGGGAAACTGTTTTTT. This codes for CASSSGGDSRGKLFF.

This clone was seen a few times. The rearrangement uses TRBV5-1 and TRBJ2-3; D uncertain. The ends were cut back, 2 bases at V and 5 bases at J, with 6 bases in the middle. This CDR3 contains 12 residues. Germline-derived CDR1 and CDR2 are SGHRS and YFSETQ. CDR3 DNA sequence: TGCGCCAGCAGCTTTTGGGGAGATACGCAGTATTTT. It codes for CASSFWGDTQYF.

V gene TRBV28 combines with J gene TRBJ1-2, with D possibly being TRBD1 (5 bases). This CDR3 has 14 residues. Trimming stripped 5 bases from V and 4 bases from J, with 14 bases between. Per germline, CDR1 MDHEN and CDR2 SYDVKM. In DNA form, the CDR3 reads TGTGCCAGCAGTATAGACAGAAAACTCTATGGCTACACCTTC. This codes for CASSIDRKLYGYTF.

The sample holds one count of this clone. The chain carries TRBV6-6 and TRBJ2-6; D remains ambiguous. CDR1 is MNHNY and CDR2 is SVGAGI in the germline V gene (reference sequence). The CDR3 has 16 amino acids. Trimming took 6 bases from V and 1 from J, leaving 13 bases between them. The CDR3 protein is CASSPVQLSGANVLTF. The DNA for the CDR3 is TGTGCCAGCAGCCCTGTCCAGCTTTCTGGGGCCAACGTCCTGACTTTC.

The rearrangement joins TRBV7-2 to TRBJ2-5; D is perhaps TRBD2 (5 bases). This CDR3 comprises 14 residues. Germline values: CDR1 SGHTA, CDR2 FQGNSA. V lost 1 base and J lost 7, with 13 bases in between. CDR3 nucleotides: TGTGCCAGCAGCTTAGTAGCGAGGGATGGGACCCAGTACTTC. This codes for CASSLVARDGTQYF.

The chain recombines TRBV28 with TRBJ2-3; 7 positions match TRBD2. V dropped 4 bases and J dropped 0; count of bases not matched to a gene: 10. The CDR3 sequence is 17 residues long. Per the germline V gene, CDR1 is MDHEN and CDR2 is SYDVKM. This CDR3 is CASSSLMGTTSTDTQYF. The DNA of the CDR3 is TGTGCCAGCAGTTCCCTCATGGGGACTACTAGCACAGATACGCAGTATTTT.

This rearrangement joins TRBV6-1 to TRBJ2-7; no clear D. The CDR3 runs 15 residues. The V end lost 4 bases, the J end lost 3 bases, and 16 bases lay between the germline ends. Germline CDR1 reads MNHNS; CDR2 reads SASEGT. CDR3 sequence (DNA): TGTGCCAGCAGTGCTCCACAAGGGTCCCTCTACGAGCAGTACTTC. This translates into CASSAPQGSLYEQYF.

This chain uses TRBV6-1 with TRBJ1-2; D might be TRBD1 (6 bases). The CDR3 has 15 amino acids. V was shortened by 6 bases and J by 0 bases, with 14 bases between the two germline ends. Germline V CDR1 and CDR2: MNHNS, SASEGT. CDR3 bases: TGTGCCAGCAGCCGGACAGCCTCCCCTAACTATGGCTACACCTTC. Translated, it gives CASSRTASPNYGYTF.